This TCR beta chain stems from a study of T cell repertoires in cytomegalovirus infection. On the study more broadly: Alongside well-studied HLA-B-restricted CMV epitopes, recently identified HLA-C-restricted CMV epitopes were also used. CMV infection plus the matching HLA type was flagged by public TCR beta signatures. Study-level results: In two of eight donors, the top clonotype was HLA-C-restricted CMV-specific.

A note on this clonotype: The antigen is unknown.

TCRdb reprocessed the reads with MiXCR, giving one entry per CDR3 protein. The sample includes approximately 350,000 distinct CDR3 sequences, roughly 34% of them seen just once. The sample here was cultured PBMCs, taken from culture after CMV antigen stimulation. The receptor was derived from a human donor in good health (CMV status not recorded). Some clones in this sample may be carry-over from other donors' samples.

The CDR3 here is CASSRTGTSGRVEQFF. Here the CDR3 DNA reads TGTGCCAGCAGCCGTACCGGGACTAGCGGGAGAGTTGAGCAGTTCTTC. The chain carries TRBV6-2 or TRBV6-3 and TRBJ2-1; 14 nucleotides line up with TRBD2. J was trimmed by 9 bases and V by 6 bases; bases with no gene match: 10. This CDR3 has 16 amino acids. The germline V gene encodes CDR1 MNHEY and CDR2 SVGEGT.